These T cell receptor beta chains were read from a single sample in a study of blood T cell repertoires in COVID-19. The data were produced by immunoSEQ multiplex PCR, yet TCRdb's version contains in-frame clones alone and is incomplete. The sample lists roughly 480,000 clones; 89% were seen once. The sample was peripheral blood. The origin of the receptors is a man aged 18 to 29 with COVID-19, enrolled during active disease. Each CDR3 is given with its conserved first and last residue. Each record gives: J gene, V gene, CDR3 protein.

>TRBJ2-1|TRBV2
CASSFPTRNEQFF
>TRBJ1-1|TRBV27
CASSSLGQGAKTEAFF
>TRBJ1-1|TRBV2
CASHDRDSEAFF
>TRBJ1-2|TRBV5-4
CASTRDRGNYGYTF
>TRBJ1-2|TRBV2
CASSLDREPYGYTF
>TRBJ2-1|TRBV7-2
CASSTDRDHEQFF
>TRBJ2-1|TRBV5-4
CASSLGLAGGYEQFF
>TRBJ1-6|TRBV4-1
CASSQGDFRQYNSPLHF
>TRBJ2-7|TRBV19
CASSIDGGRNYEQYF
>TRBJ1-3|TRBV11-2
CASRERGYSGNTIYF
>TRBJ2-3|TRBV18
CASSPGRRGAGTDTQYF
>TRBJ1-3|TRBV2
CASFLGPRGSGNTIYF
>TRBJ2-1|TRBV10-3
CAISPLGYEQFF
>TRBJ2-7|TRBV14
CASSRGLGHEQYF
>TRBJ2-7|TRBV30
CAWRAGDRIYEQYF
>TRBJ2-2|TRBV18
CASSPTTANTGELFF
>TRBJ1-6|TRBV23-1
CASTPGQGNSPLHF
>TRBJ2-2|TRBV6-5
CASRPDRSNTGELFF
>TRBJ1-1|TRBV19
CASIPGKMSTEAFF
>TRBJ2-7|TRBV2
CASSVGFLYEQYF
>TRBJ2-1|TRBV5-1
CASSLEAGPTYNEQFF
>TRBJ1-6|TRBV3-1/TRBV3-2
CASEESSYNSPLHF
>TRBJ1-5|TRBV19
CASSSYRDRGRIQPQHF
>TRBJ1-5|TRBV9
CASSPGTGGASSNQPQHF
>TRBJ2-5|TRBV7-6
CASSLEPPGYQETQYF
>TRBJ1-1|TRBV11-2
CASSFGASGRNTEAFF
>TRBJ2-7|TRBV30
CAWRSKAGGLREQYF
>TRBJ2-7|TRBV7-9
CASSLDRWELQGSYEQYF
>TRBJ2-7|TRBV7-9
CASSPTGDEQYF
>TRBJ1-4|TRBV27
CASSLRVGDSEKLFF
>TRBJ1-3|TRBV6-1
CASSEARRPSGNTIYF
>TRBJ2-3|TRBV6-5
CASSYFAGGGTDTQYF
>TRBJ2-1|TRBV3-1/TRBV3-2
CASSQDRLGLAGRQFF
>TRBJ1-2|TRBV3-1/TRBV3-2
CASSQGWQGAIGYTF
>TRBJ2-3|TRBV11-3
CASSLVGGGTTDTQYF
>TRBJ2-7|TRBV5-1
CASSLGTVEAYEQYF
>TRBJ2-7|TRBV5-4
CASSKIQGLVLYEQYF
>TRBJ2-3|TRBV6-2/TRBV6-3
CASSGGTSGSTDTQYF
>TRBJ1-2|TRBV2
CASSEPGDRLGGYTF
>TRBJ1-4|TRBV5-1
CASSLTGQIEKLFF
>TRBJ2-1|TRBV4-2
CASSQDPTGGINEQFF
>TRBJ2-1|TRBV3-1/TRBV3-2
CASSLTATSGNYNEQFF
>TRBJ2-1|TRBV19
CASASSGGGSDNEQFF
>TRBJ2-7|TRBV6-1
CASSEARLADSYEQYF
>TRBJ1-1|TRBV7-9
CASNEGTMNTEAFF
>TRBJ2-1|TRBV19
CASRRDRGGGNEQFF
>TRBJ2-5|TRBV4-1
CASSQDSIASGGAGETQYF
>TRBJ1-5|TRBV27
CASRESGGLNQPQHF
>TRBJ2-7|TRBV4-1
CASSQDQVSYEQYF
>TRBJ1-2|TRBV7-9
CASSSDSYGYTF
>TRBJ1-2|TRBV28
CATEGDYGYTF
>TRBJ2-3|TRBV9
CASSPLTETQYF
>TRBJ1-1|TRBV2
CASSEETPLAFF